This is a list of T cell receptor beta chains from one sample in a study of a mutant IDH1 vaccine in newly diagnosed glioma. The assay was immunoSEQ multiplex PCR, and TCRdb's table has in-frame clones only and misses some. The sample includes tens of thousands of clones, 82% seen only once; the top ten take roughly 20%. Their antigens are not known. The sequences come from PBMCs, collected from a glioma patient whose treatment included an IDH1 peptide vaccine. These receptors were taken from a man aged 18 to 29 with glioma. Some clones in this sample may be carry-over from other donors' samples. CDR3s include the opening cysteine and the closing phenylalanine or tryptophan.

TRBV6-1 | CASRSLDSPNQPQHF
TRBV5-1 | CASSGGQGVYGYTF
TRBV6-6 | CASSSTGGEQYF
TRBV5-4 | CASSLAAGGRTGELFF
TRBV7-9 | CASSFTTQELFF
TRBV6-5 | CASSYALGGGYTF
TRBV7-2 | CASSLGSLSYEQYF
TRBV5-5 | CASRKSDGQGNSPLHF
TRBV6-6 | CASSTRQGRNTQYF
TRBV19 | CATPPPGQGRTDTQYF
TRBV6-5 | CASSFNTGVEQYF